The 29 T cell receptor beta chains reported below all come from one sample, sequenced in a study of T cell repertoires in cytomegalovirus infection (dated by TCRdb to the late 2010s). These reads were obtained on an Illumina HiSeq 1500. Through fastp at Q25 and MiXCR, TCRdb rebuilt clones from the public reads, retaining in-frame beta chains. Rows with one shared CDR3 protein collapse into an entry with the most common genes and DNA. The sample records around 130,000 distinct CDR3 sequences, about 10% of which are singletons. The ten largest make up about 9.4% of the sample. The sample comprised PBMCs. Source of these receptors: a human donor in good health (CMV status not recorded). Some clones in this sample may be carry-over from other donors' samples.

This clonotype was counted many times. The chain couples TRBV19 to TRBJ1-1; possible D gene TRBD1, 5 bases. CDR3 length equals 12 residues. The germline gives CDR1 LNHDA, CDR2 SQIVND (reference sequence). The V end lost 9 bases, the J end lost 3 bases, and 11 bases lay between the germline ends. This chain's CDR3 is CASYRQHTEAFF. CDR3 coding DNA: TGTGCCAGCTACAGACAGCACACTGAAGCTTTCTTT.

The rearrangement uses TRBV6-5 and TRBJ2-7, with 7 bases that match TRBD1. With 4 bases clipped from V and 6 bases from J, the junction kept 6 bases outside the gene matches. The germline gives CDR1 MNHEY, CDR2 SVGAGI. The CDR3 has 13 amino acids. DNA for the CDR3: TGTGCCAGCAGTTTAACCGGGACAGTCGAGCAGTACTTC. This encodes CASSLTGTVEQYF.

The CDR3 sequence is CASSYGGGNTEAFF. The CDR3 DNA is TGTGCCAGCAGTTACGGCGGGGGGAACACTGAAGCTTTCTTT. The genes are TRBV6-5 and TRBJ1-1, with D possibly TRBD1 on 5 matching bases. V lost 2 bases, J lost 1 base, and 8 bases lay in between. CDR3 size: 14 residues. Germline V gives CDR1 MNHEY, CDR2 SVGAGI.

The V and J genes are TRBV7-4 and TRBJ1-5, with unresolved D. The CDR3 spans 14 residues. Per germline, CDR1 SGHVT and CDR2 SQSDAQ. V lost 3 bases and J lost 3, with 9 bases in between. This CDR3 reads CASSLDSHNQPQHF. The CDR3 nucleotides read TGTGCCAGCAGCTTGGACTCCCACAATCAGCCCCAGCATTTT.

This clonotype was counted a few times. The CDR3 reads CASNDFTDTQYF. The CDR3 DNA is TGTGCCAGCAACGATTTCACAGATACGCAGTATTTT. The chain combines TRBV7-9 with TRBJ2-3; D remains unclear. Germline values: CDR1 SEHNR, CDR2 FQNEAQ (reference sequence). The V end lost 7 bases, the J end lost 2 bases, and 7 bases lay between the germline ends. The CDR3 is made up of 12 amino acids.

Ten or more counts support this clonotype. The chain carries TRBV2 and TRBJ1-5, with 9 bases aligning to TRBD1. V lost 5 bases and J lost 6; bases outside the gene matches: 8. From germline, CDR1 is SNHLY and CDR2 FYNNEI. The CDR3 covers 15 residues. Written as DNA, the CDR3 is TGTGCCAGCAGTTACGGACAGGGGTTGGGTCAGCCCCAGCATTTT. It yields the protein CASSYGQGLGQPQHF.

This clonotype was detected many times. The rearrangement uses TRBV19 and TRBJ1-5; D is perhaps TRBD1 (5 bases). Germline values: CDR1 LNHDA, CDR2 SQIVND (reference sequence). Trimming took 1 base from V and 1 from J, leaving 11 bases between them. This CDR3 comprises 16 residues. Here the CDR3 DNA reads TGTGCCAGTAGTATAGGGGGGGGACGAAGCAATCAGCCCCAGCATTTT. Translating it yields CASSIGGGRSNQPQHF.

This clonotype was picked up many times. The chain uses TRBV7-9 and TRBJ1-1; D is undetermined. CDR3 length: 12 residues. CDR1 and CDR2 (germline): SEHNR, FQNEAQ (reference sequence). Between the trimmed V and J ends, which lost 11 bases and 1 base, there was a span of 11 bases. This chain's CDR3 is CAGLGWNTEAFF. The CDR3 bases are TGTGCCGGCCTGGGATGGAACACTGAAGCTTTCTTT.

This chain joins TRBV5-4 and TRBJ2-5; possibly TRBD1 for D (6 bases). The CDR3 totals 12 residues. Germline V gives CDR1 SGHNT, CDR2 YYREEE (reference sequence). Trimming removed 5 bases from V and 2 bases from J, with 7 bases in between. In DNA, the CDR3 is TGTGCCAGCAGTGGACAGCAAGAGACCCAGTACTTC. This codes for CASSGQQETQYF.

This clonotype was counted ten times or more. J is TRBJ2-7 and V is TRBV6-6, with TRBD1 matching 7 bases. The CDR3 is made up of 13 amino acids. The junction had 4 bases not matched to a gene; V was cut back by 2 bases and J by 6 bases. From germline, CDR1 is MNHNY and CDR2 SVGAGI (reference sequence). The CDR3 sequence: CASSYGQDGEQYF. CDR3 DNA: TGTGCCAGCAGTTACGGACAGGACGGCGAGCAGTACTTC.

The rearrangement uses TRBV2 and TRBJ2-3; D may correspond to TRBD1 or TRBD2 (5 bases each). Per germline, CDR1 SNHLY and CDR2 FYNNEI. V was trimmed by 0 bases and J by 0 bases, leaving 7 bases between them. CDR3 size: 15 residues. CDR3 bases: TGTGCCAGCAGTGAAGCGGGGGTAAGCACAGATACGCAGTATTTT. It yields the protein CASSEAGVSTDTQYF.

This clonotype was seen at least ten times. In DNA form, the CDR3 reads TGTGCCAGCAGCTTAGGCAGGTCGGGGCTTAACTATGGCTACACCTTC. This codes for CASSLGRSGLNYGYTF. This chain links TRBV7-8 with TRBJ1-2; weak D call: TRBD1 (5 bases). In germline, CDR1 is SGHVS, CDR2 FQNEAQ. CDR3 length equals 16 residues. V was cut by 1 base and J by 1 base, with 13 bases left in between.

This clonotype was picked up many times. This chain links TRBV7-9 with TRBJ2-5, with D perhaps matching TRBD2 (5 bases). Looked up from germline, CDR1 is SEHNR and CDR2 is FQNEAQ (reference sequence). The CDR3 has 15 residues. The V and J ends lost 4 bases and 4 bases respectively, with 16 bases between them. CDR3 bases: TGTGCCAGCAGCTCGGAAGGGCGGGCTGGAGAGACCCAGTACTTC. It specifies CASSSEGRAGETQYF.

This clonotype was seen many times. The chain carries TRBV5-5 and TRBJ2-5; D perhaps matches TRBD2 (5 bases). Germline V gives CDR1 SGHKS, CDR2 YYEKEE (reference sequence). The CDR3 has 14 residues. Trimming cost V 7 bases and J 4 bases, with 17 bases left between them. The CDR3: CASYFRAGIETQYF. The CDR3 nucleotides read TGTGCCAGCTATTTTCGGGCGGGCATAGAGACCCAGTACTTC. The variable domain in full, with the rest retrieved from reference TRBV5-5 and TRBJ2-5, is DAGVTQSPTHLIKTRGQQVTLRCSPISGHKSVSWYQQVLGQGPQFIFQYYEKEERGRGNFPDRFSARQFPNYSSELNVNALLLGDSALYLCASYFRAGIETQYFGPGTRLLVL.

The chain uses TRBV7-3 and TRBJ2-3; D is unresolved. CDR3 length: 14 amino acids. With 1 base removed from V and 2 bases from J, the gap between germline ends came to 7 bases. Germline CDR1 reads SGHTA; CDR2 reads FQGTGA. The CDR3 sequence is CASSLMWPTDTQYF. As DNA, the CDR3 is TGTGCCAGCAGCTTAATGTGGCCCACAGATACGCAGTATTTT. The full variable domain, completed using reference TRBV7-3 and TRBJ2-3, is GAGVSQTPSNKVTEKGKYVELRCDPISGHTALYWYRQSLGQGPEFLIYFQGTGAADDSGLPNDRFFAVRPEGSVSTLKIQRTERGDSAVYLCASSLMWPTDTQYFGPGTRLTVL.

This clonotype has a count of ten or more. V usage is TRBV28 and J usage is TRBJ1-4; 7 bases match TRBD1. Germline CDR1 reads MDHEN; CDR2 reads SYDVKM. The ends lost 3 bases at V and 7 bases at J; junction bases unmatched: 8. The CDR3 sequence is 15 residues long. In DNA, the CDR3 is TGTGCCAGCAGTTTCCAAGACAGGGCCAGTGAAAAACTGTTTTTT. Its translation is CASSFQDRASEKLFF.

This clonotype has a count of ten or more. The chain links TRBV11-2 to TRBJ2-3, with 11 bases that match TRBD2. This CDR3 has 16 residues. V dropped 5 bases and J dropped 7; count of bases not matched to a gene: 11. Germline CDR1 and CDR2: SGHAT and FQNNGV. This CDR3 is CASSPEGSGGGHTQYF. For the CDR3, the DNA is TGTGCCAGCAGCCCCGAGGGTAGCGGGGGGGGACATACGCAGTATTTT.

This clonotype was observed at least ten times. CDR3 sequence: CATLGTGKFMNTEAFF. The CDR3 region has the DNA TGTGCCACCCTCGGGACAGGGAAATTTATGAACACTGAAGCTTTCTTT. The gene calls are TRBV24-1 and TRBJ1-1; 9 bases align to TRBD1. V shed 9 bases and J 0 bases; nucleotides not matched to a gene: 10. The CDR3 has 16 residues. The germline V gene encodes CDR1 KGHDR and CDR2 SFDVKD.

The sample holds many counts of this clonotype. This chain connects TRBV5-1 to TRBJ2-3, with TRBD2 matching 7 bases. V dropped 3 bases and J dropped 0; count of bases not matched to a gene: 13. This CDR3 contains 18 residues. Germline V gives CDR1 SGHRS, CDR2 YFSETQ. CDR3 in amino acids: CASSSLTPSGVSTDTQYF. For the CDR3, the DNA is TGCGCCAGCAGCTCATTGACCCCTAGCGGAGTTAGCACAGATACGCAGTATTTT.

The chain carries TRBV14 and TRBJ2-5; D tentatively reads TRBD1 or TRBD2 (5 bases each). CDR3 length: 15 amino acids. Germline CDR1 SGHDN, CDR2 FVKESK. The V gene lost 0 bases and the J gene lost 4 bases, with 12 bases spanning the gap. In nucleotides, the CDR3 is TGTGCCAGCAGCCAAGACGGGGCTTTGGGAGAGACCCAGTACTTC. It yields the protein CASSQDGALGETQYF.

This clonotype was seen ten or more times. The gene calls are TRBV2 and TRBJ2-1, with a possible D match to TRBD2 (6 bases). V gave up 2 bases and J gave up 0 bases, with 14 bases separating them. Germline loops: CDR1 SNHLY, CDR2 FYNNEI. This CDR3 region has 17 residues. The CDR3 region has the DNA TGTGCCAGCAGTGAACGAGGGACTGTATCCTCCTACAATGAGCAGTTCTTC. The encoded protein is CASSERGTVSSYNEQFF.

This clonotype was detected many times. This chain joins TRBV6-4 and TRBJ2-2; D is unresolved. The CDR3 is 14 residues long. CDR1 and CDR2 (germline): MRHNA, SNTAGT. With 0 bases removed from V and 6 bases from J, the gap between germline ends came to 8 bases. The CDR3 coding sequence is TGTGCCAGCAGTGACTCCCCCGAGGCCGGGGAGCTGTTTTTT. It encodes CASSDSPEAGELFF.

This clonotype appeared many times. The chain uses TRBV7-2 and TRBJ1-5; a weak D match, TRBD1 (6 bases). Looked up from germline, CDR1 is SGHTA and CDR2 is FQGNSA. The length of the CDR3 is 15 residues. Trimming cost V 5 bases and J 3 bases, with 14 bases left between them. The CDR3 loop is CASSLGTGNNQPQHF. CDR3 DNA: TGTGCCAGCAGCCTAGGCACAGGGAACAATCAGCCCCAGCATTTT.

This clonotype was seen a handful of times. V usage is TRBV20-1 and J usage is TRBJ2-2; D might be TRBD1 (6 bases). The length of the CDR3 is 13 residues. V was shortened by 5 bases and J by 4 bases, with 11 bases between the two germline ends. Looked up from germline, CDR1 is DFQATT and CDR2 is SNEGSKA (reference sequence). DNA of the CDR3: TGCAGTGCTGGATACAGGGTCACCGGGGAGCTGTTTTTT. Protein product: CSAGYRVTGELFF.

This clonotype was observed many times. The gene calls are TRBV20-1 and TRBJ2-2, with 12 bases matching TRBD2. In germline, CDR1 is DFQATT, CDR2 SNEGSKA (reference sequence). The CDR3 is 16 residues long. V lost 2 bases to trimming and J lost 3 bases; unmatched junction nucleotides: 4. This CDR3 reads CSARPTSGGHTGELFF. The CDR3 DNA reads TGCAGTGCTAGACCGACTAGCGGGGGTCACACCGGGGAGCTGTTTTTT.

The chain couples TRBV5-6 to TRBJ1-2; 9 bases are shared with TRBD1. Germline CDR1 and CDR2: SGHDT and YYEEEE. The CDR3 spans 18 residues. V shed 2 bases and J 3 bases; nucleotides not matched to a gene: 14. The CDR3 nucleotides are TGTGCCAGCAGCTTTCTCGGAGAGGACAGGGGTACATACTATGGCTACACCTTC. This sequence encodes CASSFLGEDRGTYYGYTF.

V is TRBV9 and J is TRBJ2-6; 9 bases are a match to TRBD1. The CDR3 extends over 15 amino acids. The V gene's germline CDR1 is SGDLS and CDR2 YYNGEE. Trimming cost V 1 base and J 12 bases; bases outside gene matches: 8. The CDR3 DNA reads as TGTGCCAGCAGCGTACAAATCGGGACAGGGAGCGTCCTGACTTTC. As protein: CASSVQIGTGSVLTF.

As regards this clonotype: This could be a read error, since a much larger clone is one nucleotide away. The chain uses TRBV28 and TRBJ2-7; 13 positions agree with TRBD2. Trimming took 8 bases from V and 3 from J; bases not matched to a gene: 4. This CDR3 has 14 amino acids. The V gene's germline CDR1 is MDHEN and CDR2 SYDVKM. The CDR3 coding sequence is TGTGCCAGCGGGACTAGCGGGGAGATCTACGAGCAGTACTTC. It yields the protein CASGTSGEIYEQYF.

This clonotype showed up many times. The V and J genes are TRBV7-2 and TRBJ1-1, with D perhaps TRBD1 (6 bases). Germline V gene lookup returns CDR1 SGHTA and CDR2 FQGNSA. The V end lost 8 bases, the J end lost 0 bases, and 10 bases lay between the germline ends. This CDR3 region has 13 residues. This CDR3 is CASGGGMNTEAFF. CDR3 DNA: TGTGCCAGCGGGGGCGGGATGAACACTGAAGCTTTCTTT.